One sample yielded the 2 T cell receptor beta chains listed below, sequenced in a study of blood T cell repertoires in COVID-19. The data were produced by immunoSEQ multiplex PCR, yet TCRdb's version contains in-frame clones alone and is incomplete. Of over 400,000 clones listed, 85% to 90% were seen once; the top ten hold roughly 7.4%. The source material was peripheral blood. Receptors were obtained from a woman in her forties or fifties with COVID-19, enrolled during active disease.

The chain employs TRBV6-1 and TRBJ2-7, with 7 bases lining up with TRBD1. V shed 0 bases and J 4 bases; nucleotides not matched to a gene: 6. This CDR3 is 15 amino acids long. Germline CDR1 reads MNHNS; CDR2 reads SASEGT. Here the CDR3 reads CASSEAGQPDYEQYF. As DNA, the CDR3 is TGTGCCAGCAGTGAAGCGGGACAGCCGGATTACGAGCAGTACTTC.

V usage is TRBV6-5 and J usage is TRBJ1-2; no definite D call. Germline CDR1 and CDR2: MNHEY and SVGAGI. Between the trimmed V and J ends, which lost 8 bases and 4 bases, there was a span of 17 bases. The CDR3 consists of 14 residues. In DNA, the CDR3 is TGTGCCAGCGTTCGGACTCGAGAGGGCTATGGCTACACCTTC. Translating it yields CASVRTREGYGYTF.